The 13 T cell receptor beta chains below all came from one sample that was sequenced in a study of cytomegalovirus exposure and HLA in healthy donors. Primers: 60 Vbeta forward and 13 Jbeta reverse. TCRdb keeps only in-frame clones here, not all; method: immunoSEQ multiplex PCR. The table lists some 130,000 clones, around 79% of them singletons, with around 1.3% in the top ten. Sequencing input: PBMCs. These receptors were taken from a woman aged 40 to 55 in good health and CMV-seronegative.

The V and J genes are TRBV19 and TRBJ1-6; TRBD1 matches at 8 bases. The CDR3 covers 15 residues. V lost 1 base and J lost 7; bases outside the gene matches: 3. Germline V gene sequence: CDR1 LNHDA, CDR2 SQIVND (reference sequence). For the CDR3, the DNA is TGTGCCAGTAGTATAGTGGACAGGGACAATTCACCCCTCCACTTT. Residues: CASSIVDRDNSPLHF. Based on the CDR3 plus reference TRBV19 and TRBJ1-6, the full variable domain is DGGITQSPKYLFRKEGQNVTLSCEQNLNHDAMYWYRQDPGQGLRLIYYSQIVNDFQKGDIAEGYSVSREKKESFPLTVTSAQKNPTAFYLCASSIVDRDNSPLHFGNGTRLTVT.

The V and J genes are TRBV29-1 and TRBJ1-1; a possible D gene is TRBD1 (5 bases). This CDR3 region has 12 residues. Germline assignment: CDR1 SQVTM and CDR2 ANQGSEA. The V gene lost 7 bases and the J gene lost 2 bases, with 11 bases spanning the gap. The CDR3 protein is CSARDLNTEAFF. In nucleotides, the CDR3 is TGCAGCGCCAGGGATCTCAACACTGAAGCTTTCTTT.

The rearrangement uses TRBV5-1 and TRBJ2-6, with 7 positions matching TRBD2. The germline CDR1 and CDR2 sequences are SGHRS and YFSETQ. With V trimmed by 2 bases and J by 2 bases, 7 bases remained unmatched. CDR3 length: 17 residues. The CDR3 spells CASSFLTGGAGANVLTF. The CDR3 DNA is TGCGCCAGCAGCTTTTTGACGGGGGGAGCTGGGGCCAACGTCCTGACTTTC.

V is TRBV7-3 and J is TRBJ2-1; the match to TRBD1 covers 7 bases. Losses at the gene ends were 5 bases for V and 8 bases for J; bases not matched to a gene: 3. This CDR3 spans 12 amino acids. Germline CDR1 and CDR2: SGHTA and FQGTGA. CDR3 protein: CASSKTGYEQFF. In DNA form, the CDR3 reads TGTGCCAGCAGCAAGACAGGGTATGAGCAGTTCTTC.

V is TRBV5-8 and J is TRBJ2-7, with 9 bases that match TRBD1. The length of the CDR3 is 15 residues. Trimming removed 4 bases from V and 1 base from J; junction bases left unmatched: 6. Germline V gene lookup returns CDR1 SGHTS and CDR2 YDEGEE. The CDR3 sequence: CASSRRQGGSYEQYF. CDR3 nucleotide sequence: TGTGCCAGCAGCCGGCGACAGGGGGGGTCCTACGAGCAGTACTTC. The entire variable domain, with the rest obtained from reference TRBV5-8 and TRBJ2-7, is as follows: EAGVTQSPTHLIKTRGQQATLRCSPISGHTSVYWYQQALGLGLQFLLWYDEGEERNRGNFPPRFSGRQFPNYSSELNVNALELEDSALYLCASSRRQGGSYEQYFGPGTRLTVT.

The V call is TRBV28, the J call TRBJ1-4, with a possible D match to TRBD1 (5 bases). The CDR3 spans 14 residues. Germline CDR1 is MDHEN and CDR2 is SYDVKM. Between the trimmed V and J ends, which lost 3 bases and 4 bases, there was a span of 9 bases. CDR3 sequence (DNA): TGTGCCAGCAGTTTGTCAAGGGGTAATGAAAAACTGTTTTTT. This sequence encodes CASSLSRGNEKLFF.

The chain combines TRBV16 with TRBJ1-4, with D maybe TRBD1 (6 bases). Germline CDR1 KGHSY, CDR2 FQNENV. This CDR3 contains 13 residues. Trimming stripped 4 bases from V and 7 bases from J, with 10 bases between. Written as DNA, the CDR3 is TGTGCCAGCAGCCCCAACAGGGTTGAAAAACTGTTTTTT. This encodes CASSPNRVEKLFF.

The chain is built from TRBV10-3 and TRBJ1-2, with TRBD1 matching over 7 bases. The CDR3 has 14 amino acids. CDR1 ENHRY and CDR2 SYGVKD come from the germline V gene. The ends lost 6 bases at V and 3 bases at J; junction bases unmatched: 7. For the CDR3, the DNA is TGTGCCATCAGGGGACAGTCTAGGGACTATGGCTACACCTTC. This codes for CAIRGQSRDYGYTF.

J is TRBJ1-2 and V is TRBV10-3; the D gene is possibly TRBD1 (5 bases). Germline V CDR1 and CDR2: ENHRY, SYGVKD. V gave up 5 bases and J gave up 6 bases, with 13 bases separating them. CDR3 length equals 13 residues. DNA of the CDR3: TGTGCCATCAGTTCCCAGGGATCCGATGGCTACACCTTC. This sequence encodes CAISSQGSDGYTF.

V is TRBV6-5 and J is TRBJ1-5, with 7 positions matching TRBD1. The CDR3 has 14 residues. The ends lost 9 bases at V and 2 bases at J; junction bases unmatched: 7. Per the germline V gene, CDR1 is MNHEY and CDR2 is SVGAGI. The CDR3 DNA reads as TGTGCCAGTCACTCAGGGGGAGGCAATCAGCCCCAGCATTTT. It encodes CASHSGGGNQPQHF.

This clone was seen once. This rearrangement joins TRBV9 to TRBJ1-1; TRBD1 matches at 9 bases. V shed 2 bases, J shed 5 bases, and the junction held 10 bases outside the gene matches. Per germline, CDR1 SGDLS and CDR2 YYNGEE. The CDR3 contains 16 residues. As DNA, the CDR3 is TGTGCCAGCAGCGTTGGCGCCGGGACAGGGTATACTGAAGCTTTCTTT. It specifies CASSVGAGTGYTEAFF.

This chain links TRBV27 with TRBJ1-1; 7 bases match TRBD1. The germline CDR1 and CDR2 sequences are MNHEY and SMNVEV (reference sequence). The CDR3 has 14 residues. The J segment lost 4 bases and the V segment lost 4 bases, leaving 6 bases of the junction unmatched. CDR3 bases: TGTGCCAGCAGTTCCGACAGGGATGTCACTGAAGCTTTCTTT. Its translation is CASSSDRDVTEAFF.

This clone was detected only a few times. The chain has TRBV29-1 and TRBJ2-1; 7 nucleotides match TRBD2. Germline V gives CDR1 SQVTM, CDR2 ANQGSEA. This CDR3 contains 12 residues. V dropped 4 bases and J dropped 12; count of bases not matched to a gene: 9. The CDR3 DNA sequence: TGCAGCGTTGGAAAAGCGACGGGGGGGCAGTTCTTC. Protein product: CSVGKATGGQFF.